The subject of this entry is one TCR beta chain. What it binds is unknown. This entry comes from a study of cytomegalovirus exposure and HLA in healthy donors. Findings of the study overall: The study labeled fewer than 200 TCR beta chains cytomegalovirus-associated. 87-base-pair reads could not separate some V segments, including TRBV6-2 and TRBV6-3. There were several of the most significant clusters that appeared linked to common viral pathogens in a later analysis.

The CDR3 consists of 15 residues. CDR1 is SGHRS, CDR2 YFSETQ, per germline. V shed 7 bases and J 2 bases; nucleotides not matched to a gene: 6. The PCR had 60 Vbeta and 13 Jbeta primers. Clones were read by immunoSEQ multiplex PCR, and TCRdb kept only the in-frame ones, dropping some. Of over 150,000 clones listed, about 80% are singletons. This sequence originates from a man between 18 and 35 years old in good health and CMV-seropositive. The specimen was PBMCs. The V call is TRBV5-1, the J call TRBJ2-2; TRBD2 matches 9 bases. CDR3 residues: CASYAGLANTGELFF. The DNA of the CDR3 is TGCGCCAGCTACGCGGGACTAGCAAACACCGGGGAGCTGTTTTTT.